The 8 T cell receptor beta chains in this list originate from one sample, sequenced in a study of blood T cell repertoires in COVID-19. Clones were read by immunoSEQ multiplex PCR, and TCRdb kept only the in-frame ones, dropping some. The table lists 14,000 or so clones, about three quarters of them singletons. The sequenced material came from peripheral blood. Source of these receptors: a man between 65 and 79 years old with acute or convalescent COVID-19.

This clone was seen once. The gene calls are TRBV19 and TRBJ2-5, with 8 bases that match TRBD2. The length of the CDR3 is 15 residues. The V gene's germline CDR1 is LNHDA and CDR2 SQIVND (reference sequence). V was clipped by 10 bases and J by 4 bases; unmatched bases: 14. As DNA, the CDR3 is TGTGCCACCCAGGGTTGGGCGGGAGGACCAGAGACCCAGTACTTC. This encodes CATQGWAGGPETQYF.

This clone was seen once. The chain links TRBV9 to TRBJ1-2; D not resolved. CDR3 length: 16 amino acids. Trimming removed 4 bases from V and 7 bases from J, with 23 bases in between. CDR1 SGDLS and CDR2 YYNGEE come from the germline V gene. In DNA, the CDR3 is TGTGCCAGCAGCCGCAGGTTGACACCGATTACAGTTGGCTACACCTTC. Translation: CASSRRLTPITVGYTF.

The V call is TRBV19, the J call TRBJ1-6, with D tentatively TRBD1 (6 bases). The CDR3 runs to 14 residues. The V end lost 4 bases, the J end lost 7 bases, and 11 bases lay between the germline ends. CDR1 LNHDA and CDR2 SQIVND come from the germline V gene (reference sequence). This chain's CDR3 is CASSTKQGNSPLHF. In DNA, the CDR3 is TGTGCCAGTAGTACAAAACAGGGAAATTCACCCCTCCACTTT.

The chain uses TRBV25-1 and TRBJ2-5, with TRBD2 as a possible D gene (5 bases). V was shortened by 1 base and J by 3 bases, with 15 bases between the two germline ends. Germline CDR1 MGHDK, CDR2 SYGVNS. The CDR3 is 16 amino acids. CDR3 nucleotide sequence: TGTGCCAGCAGTGAATCGGGAACAGCCTTTGAAGAGACCCAGTACTTC. It encodes CASSESGTAFEETQYF.

This clone has more than one count but fewer than ten. J is TRBJ1-5 and V is TRBV4-2; TRBD1 matches at 7 bases. CDR1 and CDR2 from the germline V gene are LGHNA and YNFKEQ. The CDR3 sequence is 16 residues long. V shed 0 bases, J shed 5 bases, and the junction held 7 bases outside the gene matches. CDR3 in DNA: TGTGCCAGCAGCCAAGATCCAGGGGGAATGGATCAGCCCCAGCATTTT. This gives the protein CASSQDPGGMDQPQHF.

The J gene is TRBJ1-1, the V gene TRBV18; D not certain. The CDR3 consists of 14 residues. The V gene lost 3 bases and the J gene lost 1 base, with 9 bases spanning the gap. Germline-derived CDR1 and CDR2 are KGHSH and LQKENI. The CDR3 DNA reads TGTGCCAGCTCACCGGAGGTCGGGAACACTGAAGCTTTCTTT. It encodes CASSPEVGNTEAFF. The whole variable domain, remainder taken from reference TRBV18 and TRBJ1-1, is NAGVMQNPRHLVRRRGQEARLRCSPMKGHSHVYWYRQLPEEGLKFMVYLQKENIIDESGMPKERFSAEFPKEGPSILRIQQVVRGDSAAYFCASSPEVGNTEAFFGQGTRLTVV.

The J gene is TRBJ2-1, the V gene TRBV7-8; tentatively, D is TRBD2 (5 bases). The length of the CDR3 is 13 residues. Trimming took 2 bases from V and 6 from J, leaving 8 bases between them. Germline V CDR1 and CDR2: SGHVS, FQNEAQ. The CDR3 loop is CASSLRRGNEQFF. DNA for the CDR3: TGTGCCAGCAGCTTACGACGGGGCAATGAGCAGTTCTTC.

The rearrangement links TRBV25-1 to TRBJ1-2; TRBD1 matches at 10 bases. Per the germline V gene, CDR1 is MGHDK and CDR2 is SYGVNS. J was trimmed by 8 bases and V by 0 bases; bases with no gene match: 6. CDR3 size: 15 residues. The DNA for the CDR3 is TGTGCCAGCAGTGAATATCCCGACAGGGGGCGGGGCTACACCTTC. Protein: CASSEYPDRGRGYTF.